These 4 T cell receptor beta chains originate from one sample sequenced in a study of blood T cell repertoires in COVID-19 (TCRdb year 2020). The protocol used for the library was the immunoSEQ multiplex PCR assay. Not all clones reach the TCRdb copy of this immuneACCESS table, which keeps in-frame sequences only. Checked studies attribute under half of the gap to unresolved V genes and leave the rest unexplained. Recorded for this sample are 350,000 to 450,000 clones; 80% to 90% of them occurred a single time. The top ten hold around 1.9% of the sample. Sample: PBMCs or T cells enriched from blood (not recorded which). Receptors originate from a middle-aged man in a cohort exposed to, infected with or recovered from COVID-19 (not recorded which).

This chain connects TRBV7-2 to TRBJ2-2; 9 nucleotides align to TRBD2. Germline V CDR1 and CDR2: SGHTA, FQGNSA. Germline trimming cut 5 bases from V and 2 bases from J; bases unmatched to any gene: 6. The CDR3 has 16 residues. CDR3 residues: CASSGASGTNTGELFF. CDR3 DNA sequence: TGTGCCAGCAGCGGGGCTAGCGGGACCAACACCGGGGAGCTGTTTTTT.

The chain recombines TRBV10-2 with TRBJ2-1; TRBD2 agrees at 12 bases. V lost 5 bases to trimming and J lost 6 bases; unmatched junction nucleotides: 8. Germline V gene sequence: CDR1 WSHSY, CDR2 SAAADI. The CDR3 sequence is 16 residues long. The CDR3 loop reads CASSLPTSGSFNEQFF. In DNA, the CDR3 is TGCGCCAGCAGTCTTCCGACTAGCGGGAGTTTCAATGAGCAGTTCTTC.

The genes are TRBV28 and TRBJ2-7; the match to TRBD2 covers 8 bases. Germline values: CDR1 MDHEN, CDR2 SYDVKM. V gave up 10 bases and J gave up 4 bases; unmatched junction bases: 9. There are 13 residues in the CDR3. The CDR3 reads CAIGVAGPYEQYF. DNA of the CDR3: TGTGCCATCGGGGTAGCGGGACCGTACGAGCAGTACTTC.

Only a few counts were recorded for this clone. The chain employs TRBV2 and TRBJ1-4; tentatively, D is TRBD1 (6 bases). With 7 bases removed from V and 3 bases from J, the gap between germline ends came to 15 bases. CDR1 SNHLY and CDR2 FYNNEI come from the germline V gene. This CDR3 contains 15 residues. The CDR3 spells CASNDRGHANEKLFF. The DNA for the CDR3 is TGTGCCAGCAACGATAGGGGACACGCTAATGAAAAACTGTTTTTT.